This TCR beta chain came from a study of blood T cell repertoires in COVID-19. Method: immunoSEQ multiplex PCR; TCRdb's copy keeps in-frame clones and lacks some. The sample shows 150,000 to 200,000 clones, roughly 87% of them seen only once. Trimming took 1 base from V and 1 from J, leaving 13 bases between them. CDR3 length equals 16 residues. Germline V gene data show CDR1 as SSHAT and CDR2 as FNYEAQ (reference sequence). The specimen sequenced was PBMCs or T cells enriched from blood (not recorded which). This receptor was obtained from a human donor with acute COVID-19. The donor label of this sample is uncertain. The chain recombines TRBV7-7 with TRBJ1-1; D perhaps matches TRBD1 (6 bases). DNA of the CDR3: TGTGCCAGCAGCTTAGATATACGGGGACAGAACACTGAAGCTTTCTTT. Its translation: CASSLDIRGQNTEAFF. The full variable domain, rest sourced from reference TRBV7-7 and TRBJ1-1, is GAGVSQSPRYKVTKRGQDVTLRCDPISSHATLYWYQQALGQGPEFLTYFNYEAQPDKSGLPSDRFSAERPEGSISTLTIQRTEQRDSAMYRCASSLDIRGQNTEAFFGQGTRLTVV.